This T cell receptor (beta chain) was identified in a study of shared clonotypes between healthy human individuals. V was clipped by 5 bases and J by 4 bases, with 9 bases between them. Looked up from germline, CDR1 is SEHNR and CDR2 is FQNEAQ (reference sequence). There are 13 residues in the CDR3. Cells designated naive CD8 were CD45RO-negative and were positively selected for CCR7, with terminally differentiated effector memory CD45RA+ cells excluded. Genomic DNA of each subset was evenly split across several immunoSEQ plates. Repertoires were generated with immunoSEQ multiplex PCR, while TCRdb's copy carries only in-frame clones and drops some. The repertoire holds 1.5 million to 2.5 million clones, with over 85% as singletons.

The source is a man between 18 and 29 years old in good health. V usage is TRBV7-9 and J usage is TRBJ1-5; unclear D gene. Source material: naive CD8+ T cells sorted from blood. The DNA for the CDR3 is TGTGCCAGCAGCGCGGACCCTAATCAGCCCCAGCATTTT. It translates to CASSADPNQPQHF.